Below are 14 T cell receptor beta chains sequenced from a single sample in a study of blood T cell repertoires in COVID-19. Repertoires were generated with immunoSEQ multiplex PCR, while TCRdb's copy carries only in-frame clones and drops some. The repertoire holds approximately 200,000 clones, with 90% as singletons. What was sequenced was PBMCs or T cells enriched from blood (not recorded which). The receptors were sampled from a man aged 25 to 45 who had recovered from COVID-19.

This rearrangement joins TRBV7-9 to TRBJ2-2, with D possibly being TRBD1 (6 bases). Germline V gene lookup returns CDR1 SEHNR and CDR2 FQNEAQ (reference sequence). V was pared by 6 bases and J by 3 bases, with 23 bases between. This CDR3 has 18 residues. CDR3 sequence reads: CASSFSSVGTLYTGELFF. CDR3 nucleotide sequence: TGTGCCAGCAGTTTTTCATCAGTGGGGACACTTTACACCGGGGAGCTGTTTTTT.

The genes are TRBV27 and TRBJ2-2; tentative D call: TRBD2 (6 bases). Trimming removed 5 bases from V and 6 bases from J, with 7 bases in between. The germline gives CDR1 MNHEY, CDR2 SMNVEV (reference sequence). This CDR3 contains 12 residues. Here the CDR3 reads CASSRLAGELFF. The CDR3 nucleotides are TGTGCCAGCAGTCGACTAGCCGGGGAGCTGTTTTTT.

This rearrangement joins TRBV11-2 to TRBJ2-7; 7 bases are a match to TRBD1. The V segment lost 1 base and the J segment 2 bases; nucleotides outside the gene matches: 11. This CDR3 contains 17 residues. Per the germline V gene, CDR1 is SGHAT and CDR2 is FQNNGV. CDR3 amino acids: CASSLGNRGYWAYEQYF. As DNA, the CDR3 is TGTGCCAGCAGCTTAGGGAACAGGGGTTACTGGGCCTACGAGCAGTACTTC.

The CDR3 nucleotides are TGTGCCAGCAGCTTAGCTGGGCATACCGGGGAGCTGTTTTTT. Translated, it gives CASSLAGHTGELFF. The chain carries TRBV11-2 and TRBJ2-2; D unclear. V lost 1 base and J 5 bases, leaving 8 bases between the germline ends. This CDR3 spans 14 amino acids. In germline, CDR1 is SGHAT, CDR2 FQNNGV.

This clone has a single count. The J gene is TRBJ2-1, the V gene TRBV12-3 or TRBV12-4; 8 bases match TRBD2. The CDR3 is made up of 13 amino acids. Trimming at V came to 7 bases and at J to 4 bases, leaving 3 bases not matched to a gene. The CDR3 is CASIPGGYNEQFF. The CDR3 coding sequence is TGTGCCAGCATACCGGGGGGGTACAATGAGCAGTTCTTC.

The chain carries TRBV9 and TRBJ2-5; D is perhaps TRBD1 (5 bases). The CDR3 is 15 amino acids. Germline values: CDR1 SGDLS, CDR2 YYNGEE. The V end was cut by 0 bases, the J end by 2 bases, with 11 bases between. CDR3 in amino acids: CASSVEAGLQETQYF. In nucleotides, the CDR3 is TGTGCCAGCAGCGTAGAGGCAGGGCTACAAGAGACCCAGTACTTC.

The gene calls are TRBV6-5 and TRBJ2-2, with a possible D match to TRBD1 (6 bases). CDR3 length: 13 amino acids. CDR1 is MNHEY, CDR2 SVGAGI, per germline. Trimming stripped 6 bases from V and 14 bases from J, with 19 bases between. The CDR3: CASSQATTGFLFF. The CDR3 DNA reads TGTGCCAGCAGCCAGGCTACCACAGGGTTCCTGTTTTTT.

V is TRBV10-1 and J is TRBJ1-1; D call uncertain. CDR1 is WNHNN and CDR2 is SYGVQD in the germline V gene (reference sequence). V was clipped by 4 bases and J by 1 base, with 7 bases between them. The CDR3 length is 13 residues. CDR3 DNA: TGCGCCAGCAGTGCCAAGCCGAACACTGAAGCTTTCTTT. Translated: CASSAKPNTEAFF.

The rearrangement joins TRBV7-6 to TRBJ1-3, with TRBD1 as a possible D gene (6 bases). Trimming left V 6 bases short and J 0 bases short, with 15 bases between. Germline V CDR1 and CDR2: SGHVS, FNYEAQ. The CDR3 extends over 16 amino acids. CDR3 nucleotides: TGTGCCAGCAGTTCAGATTGGACAGCCTCTGGAAACACCATATATTTT. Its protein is CASSSDWTASGNTIYF.

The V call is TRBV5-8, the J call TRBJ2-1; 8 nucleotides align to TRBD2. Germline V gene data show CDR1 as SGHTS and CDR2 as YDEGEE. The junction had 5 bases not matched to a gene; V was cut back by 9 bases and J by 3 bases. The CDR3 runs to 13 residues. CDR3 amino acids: CATRGRFYNEQFF. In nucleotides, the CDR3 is TGTGCCACCCGCGGGAGGTTCTACAATGAGCAGTTCTTC.

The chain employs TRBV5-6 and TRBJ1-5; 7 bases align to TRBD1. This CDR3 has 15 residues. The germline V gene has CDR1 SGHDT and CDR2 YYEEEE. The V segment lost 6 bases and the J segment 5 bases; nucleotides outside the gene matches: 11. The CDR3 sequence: CASNFLQGKDQPQHF. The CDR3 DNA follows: TGTGCCAGCAACTTCCTACAGGGGAAGGATCAGCCCCAGCATTTT.

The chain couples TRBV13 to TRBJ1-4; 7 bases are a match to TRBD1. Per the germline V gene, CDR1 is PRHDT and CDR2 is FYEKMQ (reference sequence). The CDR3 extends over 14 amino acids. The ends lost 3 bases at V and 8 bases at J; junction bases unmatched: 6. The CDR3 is CASSFSGGEEKLFF. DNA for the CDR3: TGTGCCAGCAGCTTCTCAGGGGGAGAGGAAAAACTGTTTTTT.

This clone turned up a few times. The CDR3 reads CASSVLVASGTGELFF. The CDR3 nucleotides read TGTGCCAGTAGCGTCCTGGTGGCTAGCGGGACCGGGGAGCTGTTTTTT. This chain joins TRBV19 and TRBJ2-2, with 8 bases fitting TRBD2. CDR1 is LNHDA and CDR2 is SQIVND in the germline V gene (reference sequence). The length of the CDR3 is 16 residues. V gave up 6 bases and J gave up 5 bases; unmatched junction bases: 11.

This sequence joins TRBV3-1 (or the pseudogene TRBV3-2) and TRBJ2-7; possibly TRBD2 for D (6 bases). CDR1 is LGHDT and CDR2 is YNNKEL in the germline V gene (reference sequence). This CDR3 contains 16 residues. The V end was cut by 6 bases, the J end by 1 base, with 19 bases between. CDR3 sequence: CASRTNPSAVSYEQYF. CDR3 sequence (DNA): TGTGCCAGCAGAACCAACCCTAGCGCCGTATCCTACGAGCAGTACTTC.